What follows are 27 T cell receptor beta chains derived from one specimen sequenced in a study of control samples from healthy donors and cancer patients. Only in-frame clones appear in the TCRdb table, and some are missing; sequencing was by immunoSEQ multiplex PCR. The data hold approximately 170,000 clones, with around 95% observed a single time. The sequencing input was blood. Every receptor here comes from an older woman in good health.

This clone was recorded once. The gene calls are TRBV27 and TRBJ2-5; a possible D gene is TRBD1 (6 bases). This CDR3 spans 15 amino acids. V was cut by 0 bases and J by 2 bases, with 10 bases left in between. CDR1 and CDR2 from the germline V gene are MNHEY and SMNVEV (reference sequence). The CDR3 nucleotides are TGTGCCAGCAGTTTATCCAGACAGGTACAAGAGACCCAGTACTTC. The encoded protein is CASSLSRQVQETQYF.

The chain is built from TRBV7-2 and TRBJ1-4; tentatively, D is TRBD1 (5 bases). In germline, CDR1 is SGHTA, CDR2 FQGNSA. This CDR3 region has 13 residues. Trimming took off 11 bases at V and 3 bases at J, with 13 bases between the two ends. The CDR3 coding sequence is TGTGCCTGCCGGGGGGGACCTAATGAAAAACTGTTTTTT. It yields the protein CACRGGPNEKLFF.

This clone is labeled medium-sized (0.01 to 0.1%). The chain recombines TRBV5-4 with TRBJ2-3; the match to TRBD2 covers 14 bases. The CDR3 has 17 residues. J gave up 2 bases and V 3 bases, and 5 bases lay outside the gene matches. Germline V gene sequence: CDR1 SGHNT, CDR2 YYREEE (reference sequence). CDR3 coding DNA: TGTGCCAGCAGCTCGAGACTAGCGGGGGGGCCCACAGATACGCAGTATTTT. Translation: CASSSRLAGGPTDTQYF.

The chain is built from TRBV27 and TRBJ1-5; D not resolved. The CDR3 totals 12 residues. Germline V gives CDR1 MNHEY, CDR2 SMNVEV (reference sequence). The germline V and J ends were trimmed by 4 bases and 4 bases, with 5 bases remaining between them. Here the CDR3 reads CASSSLNQPQHF. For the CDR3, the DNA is TGTGCCAGCAGTTCTCTAAATCAGCCCCAGCATTTT.

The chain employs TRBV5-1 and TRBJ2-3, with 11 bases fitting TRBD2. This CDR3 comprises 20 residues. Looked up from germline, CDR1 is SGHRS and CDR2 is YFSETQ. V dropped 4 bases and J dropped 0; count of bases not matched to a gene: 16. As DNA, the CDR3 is TGCGCCAGCAGCCGCGGAAGTAGGCTAGCGGGGGGCCGGAGCACAGATACGCAGTATTTT. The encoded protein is CASSRGSRLAGGRSTDTQYF.

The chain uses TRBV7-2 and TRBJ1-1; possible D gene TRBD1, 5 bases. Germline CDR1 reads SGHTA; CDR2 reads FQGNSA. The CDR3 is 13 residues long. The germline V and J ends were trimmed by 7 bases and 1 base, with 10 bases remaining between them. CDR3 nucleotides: TGTGCCAGCATCCGACAGCCGAACACTGAAGCTTTCTTT. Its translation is CASIRQPNTEAFF.

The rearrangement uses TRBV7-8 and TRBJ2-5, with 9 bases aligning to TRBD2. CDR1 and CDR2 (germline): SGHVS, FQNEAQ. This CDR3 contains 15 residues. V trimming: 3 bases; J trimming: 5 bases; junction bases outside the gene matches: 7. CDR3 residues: CASSFLAGGLETQYF. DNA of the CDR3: TGTGCCAGCAGCTTTCTGGCGGGGGGGCTTGAGACCCAGTACTTC.

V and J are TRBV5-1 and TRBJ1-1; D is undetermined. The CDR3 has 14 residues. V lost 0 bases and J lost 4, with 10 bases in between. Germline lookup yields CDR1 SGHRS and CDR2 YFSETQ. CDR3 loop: CASSLVPGSTEAFF. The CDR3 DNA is TGCGCCAGCAGCTTGGTTCCGGGGAGCACTGAAGCTTTCTTT.

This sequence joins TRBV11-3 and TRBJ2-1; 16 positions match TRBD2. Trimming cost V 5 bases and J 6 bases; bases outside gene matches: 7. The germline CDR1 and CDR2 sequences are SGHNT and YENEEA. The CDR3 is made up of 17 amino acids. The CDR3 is CASSPGTSGGARNEQFF. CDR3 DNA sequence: TGTGCCAGCAGCCCCGGGACTAGCGGGGGGGCTCGCAATGAGCAGTTCTTC.

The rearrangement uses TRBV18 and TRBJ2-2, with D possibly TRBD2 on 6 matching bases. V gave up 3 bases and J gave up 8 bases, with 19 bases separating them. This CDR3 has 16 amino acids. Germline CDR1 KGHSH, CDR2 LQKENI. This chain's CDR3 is CASSPLSGGSGGELFF. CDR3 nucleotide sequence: TGTGCCAGCTCACCGCTCTCAGGAGGGTCCGGTGGGGAGCTGTTTTTT.

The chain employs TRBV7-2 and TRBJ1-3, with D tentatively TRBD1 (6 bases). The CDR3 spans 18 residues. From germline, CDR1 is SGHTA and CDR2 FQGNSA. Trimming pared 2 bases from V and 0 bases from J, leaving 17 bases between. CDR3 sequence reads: CASSLSYDRKSSGNTIYF. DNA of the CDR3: TGTGCCAGCAGCTTAAGTTATGACAGGAAGAGCTCTGGAAACACCATATATTTT.

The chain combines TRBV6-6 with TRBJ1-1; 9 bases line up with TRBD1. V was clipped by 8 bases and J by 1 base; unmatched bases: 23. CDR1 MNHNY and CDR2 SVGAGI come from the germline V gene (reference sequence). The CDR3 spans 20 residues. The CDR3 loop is CASRLQGAGALLLRNTEAFF. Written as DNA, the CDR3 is TGTGCCAGCCGTCTACAGGGGGCAGGGGCATTATTACTGAGGAACACTGAAGCTTTCTTT.

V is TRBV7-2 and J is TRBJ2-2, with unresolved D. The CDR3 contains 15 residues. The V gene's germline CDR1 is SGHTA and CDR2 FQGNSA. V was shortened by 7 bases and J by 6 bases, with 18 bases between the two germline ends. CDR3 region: CASTETLPPPGELFF. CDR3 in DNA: TGTGCCAGCACCGAAACCCTTCCCCCCCCCGGGGAGCTGTTTTTT.

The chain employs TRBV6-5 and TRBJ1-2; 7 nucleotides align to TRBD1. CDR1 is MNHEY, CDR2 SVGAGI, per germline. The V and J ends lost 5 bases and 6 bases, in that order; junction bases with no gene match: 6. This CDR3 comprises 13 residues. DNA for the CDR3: TGTGCCAGCAGTACTAGACAGGGACATGGCTACACCTTC. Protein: CASSTRQGHGYTF.

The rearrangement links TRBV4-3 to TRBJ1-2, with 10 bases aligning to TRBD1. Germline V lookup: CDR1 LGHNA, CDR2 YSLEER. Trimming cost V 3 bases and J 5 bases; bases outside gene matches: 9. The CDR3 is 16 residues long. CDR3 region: CASSQAPGTGVYGYTF. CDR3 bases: TGCGCCAGCAGCCAGGCCCCCGGGACAGGGGTTTATGGCTACACCTTC.

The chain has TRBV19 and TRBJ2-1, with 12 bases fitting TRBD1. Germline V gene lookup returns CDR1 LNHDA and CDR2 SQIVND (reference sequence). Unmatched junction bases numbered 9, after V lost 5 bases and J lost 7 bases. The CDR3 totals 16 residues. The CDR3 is CASSVAGTGGWNEQFF. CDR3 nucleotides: TGTGCCAGTAGTGTGGCGGGGACAGGGGGCTGGAATGAGCAGTTCTTC.

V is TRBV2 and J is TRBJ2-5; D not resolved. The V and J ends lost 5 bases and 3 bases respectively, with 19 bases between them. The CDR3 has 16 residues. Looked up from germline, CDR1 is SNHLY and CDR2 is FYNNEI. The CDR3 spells CASSMMGGRAKETQYF. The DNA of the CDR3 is TGTGCCAGCAGTATGATGGGCGGCCGGGCCAAAGAGACCCAGTACTTC.

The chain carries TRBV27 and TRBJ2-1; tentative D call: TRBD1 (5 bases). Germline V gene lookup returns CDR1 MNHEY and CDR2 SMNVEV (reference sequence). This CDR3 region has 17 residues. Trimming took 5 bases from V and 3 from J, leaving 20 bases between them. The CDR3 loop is CASSAMGQGAHYNEQFF. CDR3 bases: TGTGCCAGCAGTGCAATGGGTCAAGGGGCCCACTACAATGAGCAGTTCTTC.

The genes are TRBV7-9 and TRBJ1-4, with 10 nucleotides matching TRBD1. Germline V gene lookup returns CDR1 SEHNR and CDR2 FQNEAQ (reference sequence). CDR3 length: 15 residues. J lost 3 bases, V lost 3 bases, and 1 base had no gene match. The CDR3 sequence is CASSLDRGANEKLFF. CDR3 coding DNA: TGTGCCAGCAGCTTGGACAGGGGGGCTAATGAAAAACTGTTTTTT.

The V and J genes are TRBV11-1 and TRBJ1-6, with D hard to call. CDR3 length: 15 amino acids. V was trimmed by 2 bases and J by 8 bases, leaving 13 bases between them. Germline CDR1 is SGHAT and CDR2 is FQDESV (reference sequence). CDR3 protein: CASSLQSGEYSPLHF. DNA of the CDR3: TGTGCCAGCAGCTTACAGTCGGGTGAATATTCACCCCTCCACTTT.

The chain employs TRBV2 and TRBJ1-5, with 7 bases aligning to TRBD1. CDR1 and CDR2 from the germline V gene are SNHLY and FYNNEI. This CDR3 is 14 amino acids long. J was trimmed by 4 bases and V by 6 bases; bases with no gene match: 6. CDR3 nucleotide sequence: TGTGCCAGCAGGGGCACGACAGGGAATCAGCCCCAGCATTTT. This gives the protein CASRGTTGNQPQHF.

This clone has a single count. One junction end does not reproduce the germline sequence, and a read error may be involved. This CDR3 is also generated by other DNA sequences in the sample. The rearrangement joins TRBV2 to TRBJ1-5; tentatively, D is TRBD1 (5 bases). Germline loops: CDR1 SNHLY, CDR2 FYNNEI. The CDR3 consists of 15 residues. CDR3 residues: CASSEAGRQNQPQHF. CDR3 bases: TGTGCCAGCAGCGAAGCGGGACGGCAAAATCAGCCCCAGCATTTT.

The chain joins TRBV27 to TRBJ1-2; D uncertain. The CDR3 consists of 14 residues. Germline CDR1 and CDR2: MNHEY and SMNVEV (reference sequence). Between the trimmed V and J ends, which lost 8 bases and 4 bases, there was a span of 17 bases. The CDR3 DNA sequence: TGTGCCAGCGGCCTTTCTGGATCTGGCTATGGCTACACCTTC. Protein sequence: CASGLSGSGYGYTF.

CDR3 sequence (DNA): TGCAGCGTTCCTCCTGGCTACACCTTC. Protein sequence: CSVPPGYTF. The chain has TRBV29-1 and TRBJ1-2; no firm D call. This CDR3 is 9 amino acids long. Germline CDR1 and CDR2: SQVTM and ANQGSEA. V was pared by 5 bases and J by 7 bases, with 5 bases between.

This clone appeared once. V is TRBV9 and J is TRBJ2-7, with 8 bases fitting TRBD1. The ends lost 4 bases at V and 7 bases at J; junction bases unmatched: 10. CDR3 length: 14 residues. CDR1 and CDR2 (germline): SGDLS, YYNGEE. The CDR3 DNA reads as TGTGCCAGCAGCCCTCGGACAGGGAAGAGTGAGCAGTACTTC. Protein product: CASSPRTGKSEQYF. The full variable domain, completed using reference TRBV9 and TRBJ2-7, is DSGVTQTPKHLITATGQRVTLRCSPRSGDLSVYWYQQSLDQGLQFLIQYYNGEERAKGNILERFSAQQFPDLHSELNLSSLELGDSALYFCASSPRTGKSEQYFGPGTRLTVT.

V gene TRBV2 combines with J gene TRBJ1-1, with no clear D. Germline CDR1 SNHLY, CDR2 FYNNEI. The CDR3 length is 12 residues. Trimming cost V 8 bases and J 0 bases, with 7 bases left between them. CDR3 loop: CASGRLNTEAFF. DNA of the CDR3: TGTGCCAGCGGGCGTTTGAACACTGAAGCTTTCTTT.

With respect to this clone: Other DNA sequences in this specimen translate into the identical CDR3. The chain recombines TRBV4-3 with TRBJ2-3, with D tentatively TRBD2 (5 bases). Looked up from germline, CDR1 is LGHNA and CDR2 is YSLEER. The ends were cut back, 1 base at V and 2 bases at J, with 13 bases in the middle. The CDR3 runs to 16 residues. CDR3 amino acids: CASSQGTRGPTDTQYF. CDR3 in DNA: TGCGCCAGCAGCCAAGGCACTAGAGGCCCCACAGATACGCAGTATTTT.